The sequence of this T cell receptor beta chain was determined in a study of T cell repertoires in cytomegalovirus infection (dated by TCRdb to between 2018 and 2021). Background for the entire study: Donor HLA type was relevant to the analysis, as public TCR beta signatures indicated carriage of CMV infection together with the matching HLA type. What the authors observed across the whole study: In the ex vivo response, HLA-C-restricted CMV-specific TCR beta clonotypes were dominant, and in two of eight donors the single most frequent clonotype came from this HLA-C-restricted group. Carriers of CMV infection plus the relevant HLA type were discriminated by the cumulative frequency of public TCR beta family members in the study cohort and in an independent approximately 400-donor cohort.

Trimming leaves V shorter by 6 bases and J shorter by 4 bases, with the junction holding 6 bases beyond the gene matches. For CDR1 and CDR2, the germline V gene lists SGHRS and YFSETQ. Taken from cysteine to phenylalanine, the CDR3 has 14 residues. Only CDR3 DNA remains: 42 bases, in frame from the first base. TCRdb names Illumina HiSeq 1500 as the instrument used. The public reads were run again by TCRdb, first through fastp at Q25 and then through MiXCR, and only productive beta chains were kept. One record per CDR3 amino acid sequence lists the most common genes and DNA. The sample yields about 530,000 distinct CDR3 sequences; more than 25% were counted once. Clones ranked in the top ten supply about 12% of the sample. A note on this clonotype: Its antigen has not been determined. Base qualities are not at hand, and no much larger clone is one base apart.

The specimen sequenced was PBMCs. This receptor chain uses TRBV5-1 and TRBJ2-3, with 9 bases aligning to TRBD1. The receptor's source is a human donor in good health (CMV status not recorded). Some clones in this sample may be carry-over from other donors' samples. The DNA sequence is as follows: TGCGCCAGCACCTGGACAGGGGCCCCAGATACGCAGTATTTT. This is translated as CASTWTGAPDTQYF.